The next 25 T cell receptor beta chains were all read from a single sample in a study of OX40 agonist ivuxolimab in advanced cancers. The protocol was immunoSEQ multiplex PCR, while the TCRdb copy is restricted to in-frame clones and leaves out a portion. The sample lists approximately 66,000 clones, about 88% occurring once. Sequenced here: CD4+ or CD8+ T cells sorted from blood, sampled in a trial of the OX40 agonist ivuxolimab. All receptors come from an adult with an advanced solid tumor such as melanoma, head and neck, liver or kidney cancer.

The genes are TRBV7-9 and TRBJ1-1; maybe TRBD1 (5 bases). The V gene's germline CDR1 is SEHNR and CDR2 FQNEAQ (reference sequence). Trimming cost V 0 bases and J 6 bases, with 17 bases left between them. CDR3 length: 16 residues. CDR3 sequence reads: CASSLAKARRGAEAFF. CDR3 bases: TGTGCCAGCAGCTTAGCGAAGGCCCGTCGGGGGGCTGAAGCTTTCTTT.

This chain links TRBV2 with TRBJ1-5; D not certain. This CDR3 has 13 amino acids. The V end was cut by 4 bases, the J end by 1 base, with 5 bases between. Germline V gene data show CDR1 as SNHLY and CDR2 as FYNNEI. CDR3 loop: CASSAESNQPQHF. Written as DNA, the CDR3 is TGTGCCAGCAGTGCAGAAAGCAATCAGCCCCAGCATTTT.

J is TRBJ1-3 and V is TRBV6-5, with 7 bases that match TRBD1. Germline V lookup: CDR1 MNHEY, CDR2 SVGAGI. The CDR3 covers 13 residues. The V segment lost 6 bases and the J segment 6 bases; nucleotides outside the gene matches: 5. As DNA, the CDR3 is TGTGCCAGCAGGACAGGGTTGGAAAACACCATATATTTT. This codes for CASRTGLENTIYF.

The sample holds one count of this clone. In DNA, the CDR3 is TGTGCCAGCAGCCTCCTCAGCGGGGGGTCCTACGAGCAGTACTTC. Its protein product is CASSLLSGGSYEQYF. J is TRBJ2-7 and V is TRBV19; 9 nucleotides line up with TRBD2. Trimming took 9 bases from V and 1 from J; bases not matched to a gene: 10. This CDR3 comprises 15 residues. Germline CDR1 LNHDA, CDR2 SQIVND (reference sequence).

The rearrangement joins TRBV5-1 to TRBJ2-2, with TRBD2 identical over 12 bases. CDR1 SGHRS and CDR2 YFSETQ come from the germline V gene. V gave up 4 bases and J gave up 2 bases; unmatched junction bases: 3. The CDR3 loop spans 16 amino acids. The CDR3 reads CASSRTSGANTGELFF. CDR3 bases: TGCGCCAGCAGCCGGACTAGCGGGGCCAACACCGGGGAGCTGTTTTTT.

CDR3 in amino acids: CASSRAGQDNYGYTF. CDR3 sequence (DNA): TGTGCCAGCAGCAGGGCCGGACAGGACAACTATGGCTACACCTTC. The chain is built from TRBV5-5 and TRBJ1-2; 7 bases align to TRBD1. Trimming took 4 bases from V and 2 from J; bases not matched to a gene: 8. Germline loops: CDR1 SGHKS, CDR2 YYEKEE (reference sequence). The CDR3 spans 15 residues. Using reference TRBV5-5 and TRBJ1-2 for the parts outside the CDR3, the full variable domain is DAGVTQSPTHLIKTRGQQVTLRCSPISGHKSVSWYQQVLGQGPQFIFQYYEKEERGRGNFPDRFSARQFPNYSSELNVNALLLGDSALYLCASSRAGQDNYGYTFGSGTRLTVV.

CDR3 sequence (DNA): TGTGCCAGCAGGGGATCAGGCCTCGGCACAGATACGCAGTATTTT. Its translation is CASRGSGLGTDTQYF. V gene TRBV9 combines with J gene TRBJ2-3; D not certain. This CDR3 is built from 15 residues. Trimming took off 5 bases at V and 1 base at J, with 14 bases between the two ends. Germline CDR1 SGDLS, CDR2 YYNGEE. Looking up the rest from reference TRBV9 and TRBJ2-3 gives the full variable domain: DSGVTQTPKHLITATGQRVTLRCSPRSGDLSVYWYQQSLDQGLQFLIQYYNGEERAKGNILERFSAQQFPDLHSELNLSSLELGDSALYFCASRGSGLGTDTQYFGPGTRLTVL.

The V gene is TRBV4-2, the J gene TRBJ1-1; D not certain. Trimming shortened V by 0 bases and J by 0 bases, and 14 bases separated the two germline ends. This CDR3 spans 17 amino acids. Germline V gives CDR1 LGHNA, CDR2 YNFKEQ. The CDR3: CASSQDLARSVNTEAFF. CDR3 in DNA: TGTGCCAGCAGCCAAGATCTGGCCCGAAGTGTGAACACTGAAGCTTTCTTT.

The chain carries TRBV29-1 and TRBJ1-2; 7 bases align to TRBD1. CDR1 is SQVTM, CDR2 ANQGSEA, per germline. The V segment lost 5 bases and the J segment 0 bases; nucleotides outside the gene matches: 3. The CDR3 covers 13 residues. The DNA of the CDR3 is TGCAGCGTTCAACAGGGGTCTAACTATGGCTACACCTTC. Its translation is CSVQQGSNYGYTF.

V usage is TRBV5-4 and J usage is TRBJ2-3; 8 bases line up with TRBD1. V dropped 4 bases and J dropped 1; count of bases not matched to a gene: 8. In germline, CDR1 is SGHNT, CDR2 YYREEE (reference sequence). This CDR3 has 16 residues. Here the CDR3 DNA reads TGTGCCAGCAGCGGCCCCCCGGGACAGGGCACAGATACGCAGTATTTT. Protein: CASSGPPGQGTDTQYF.

The chain joins TRBV4-1 to TRBJ2-1, with 9 positions matching TRBD2. CDR1 MGHRA and CDR2 YSYEKL come from the germline V gene. CDR3 size: 14 residues. The V segment lost 4 bases and the J segment 15 bases; nucleotides outside the gene matches: 13. The CDR3 DNA sequence: TGCGCCAGCAGCCCACCCTTAGGTAGCGGGGGAAGGTTCTTC. Translation gives CASSPPLGSGGRFF.

V gene TRBV6-5 combines with J gene TRBJ1-4; D is uncertain. Trimming stripped 2 bases from V and 8 bases from J, with 15 bases between. The CDR3 consists of 15 residues. Germline CDR1 is MNHEY and CDR2 is SVGAGI. CDR3 region: CASSYDPGSSEKLFF. CDR3 nucleotide sequence: TGTGCCAGCAGTTACGACCCGGGGTCCAGCGAAAAACTGTTTTTT.

V usage is TRBV6-5 and J usage is TRBJ1-2, with D possibly being TRBD1 (5 bases). The CDR3 spans 14 residues. In germline, CDR1 is MNHEY, CDR2 SVGAGI. The V end lost 0 bases, the J end lost 10 bases, and 15 bases lay between the germline ends. The CDR3 DNA reads TGTGCCAGCAGTTACTCGCTGGGGGGTAATGACTACACCTTC. Amino acid sequence: CASSYSLGGNDYTF.

This clone appeared a few times. The gene calls are TRBV2 and TRBJ2-5; D uncertain. Trimming took 0 bases from V and 2 from J, leaving 13 bases between them. The CDR3 is 16 amino acids. The V gene's germline CDR1 is SNHLY and CDR2 FYNNEI. The CDR3 DNA sequence: TGTGCCAGCAGTGAAGCGGCAGGTACCCCACAAGAGACCCAGTACTTC. This encodes CASSEAAGTPQETQYF.

This clone was detected only a few times. The chain recombines TRBV7-2 with TRBJ1-4; D ambiguous. This CDR3 contains 16 residues. The V gene lost 2 bases and the J gene lost 0 bases, with 10 bases spanning the gap. Germline CDR1 is SGHTA and CDR2 is FQGNSA. The CDR3 DNA follows: TGTGCCAGCAGCTTATTGGCACCATCAACTAATGAAAAACTGTTTTTT. The encoded protein is CASSLLAPSTNEKLFF.

This chain uses TRBV6-1 with TRBJ1-2, with D perhaps matching TRBD1 (5 bases). V lost 4 bases, J lost 6 bases, and 24 bases lay in between. Germline V gives CDR1 MNHNS, CDR2 SASEGT. This CDR3 contains 17 residues. As DNA, the CDR3 is TGTGCCAGCAGTGGCGGGGTGGGGCGGAGGTTGGTGGATGGCTACACCTTC. This encodes CASSGGVGRRLVDGYTF.

The rearrangement links TRBV5-6 to TRBJ2-3; TRBD1 aligns across 8 bases. Looked up from germline, CDR1 is SGHDT and CDR2 is YYEEEE. The CDR3 loop spans 16 amino acids. The junction had 7 bases not matched to a gene; V was cut back by 4 bases and J by 0 bases. The DNA for the CDR3 is TGTGCCAGCAGCCCTCAGGGGGCGACTAGCACAGATACGCAGTATTTT. Residues: CASSPQGATSTDTQYF.

The V and J genes are TRBV18 and TRBJ2-7; 9 nucleotides agree with TRBD2. Germline V CDR1 and CDR2: KGHSH, LQKENI. J was trimmed by 4 bases and V by 3 bases; bases with no gene match: 7. The CDR3 length is 15 residues. Here the CDR3 DNA reads TGTGCCAGCTCACCTACGGCGGGGGGGACATACGAGCAGTACTTC. As protein: CASSPTAGGTYEQYF.

The genes are TRBV5-6 and TRBJ2-7, with 8 positions matching TRBD1. The length of the CDR3 is 15 residues. Germline CDR1 and CDR2: SGHDT and YYEEEE. V lost 4 bases, J lost 7 bases, and 13 bases stayed unmatched. The CDR3 reads CASSRTGSPPGEQYF. CDR3 bases: TGTGCCAGCAGCAGGACAGGGAGCCCACCGGGGGAGCAGTACTTC.

This clone appeared once. V is TRBV28 and J is TRBJ1-4; the D gene is possibly TRBD1 (6 bases). Trimming removed 4 bases at V and 7 bases at J, with 22 bases between. From germline, CDR1 is MDHEN and CDR2 SYDVKM. This CDR3 comprises 17 residues. In DNA, the CDR3 is TGTGCCAGCAGTTCCGGGGGCGGGGGCTTCGGCGTTGAAAAACTGTTTTTT. Protein product: CASSSGGGGFGVEKLFF. Together with reference TRBV28 and TRBJ1-4, the CDR3 gives the full variable domain: DVKVTQSSRYLVKRTGEKVFLECVQDMDHENMFWYRQDPGLGLRLIYFSYDVKMKEKGDIPEGYSVSREKKERFSLILESASTNQTSMYLCASSSGGGGFGVEKLFFGSGTQLSVL.

This clone was observed once. V usage is TRBV5-6 and J usage is TRBJ1-5, with D hard to call. From germline, CDR1 is SGHDT and CDR2 YYEEEE. V gave up 1 base and J gave up 4 bases, with 12 bases separating them. CDR3 length: 15 residues. CDR3 residues: CASSLLSGVNQPQHF. For the CDR3, the DNA is TGTGCCAGCAGCTTGTTATCGGGAGTTAATCAGCCCCAGCATTTT. The entire variable domain, with the rest obtained from reference TRBV5-6 and TRBJ1-5, is as follows: DAGVTQSPTHLIKTRGQQVTLRCSPKSGHDTVSWYQQALGQGPQFIFQYYEEEERQRGNFPDRFSGHQFPNYSSELNVNALLLGDSALYLCASSLLSGVNQPQHFGDGTRLSIL.

The chain recombines TRBV6-4 with TRBJ2-1; 9 bases are shared with TRBD1. The junction had 8 bases not matched to a gene; V was cut back by 4 bases and J by 4 bases. This CDR3 spans 16 amino acids. CDR1 is MRHNA and CDR2 is SNTAGT in the germline V gene. The CDR3: CASSAEQGAWYNEQFF. The CDR3 DNA is TGTGCCAGCAGTGCCGAACAGGGGGCCTGGTACAATGAGCAGTTCTTC.

This chain uses TRBV10-3 with TRBJ2-1, with 9 bases matching TRBD2. The CDR3 consists of 12 residues. V shed 6 bases, J shed 10 bases, and the junction held 4 bases outside the gene matches. Germline CDR1 is ENHRY and CDR2 is SYGVKD. The chain's CDR3 is CAISHLAGEQFF. As DNA, the CDR3 is TGTGCCATCAGCCATCTAGCGGGGGAGCAGTTCTTC.

The CDR3 here is CASTRLDNQPQHF. In DNA, the CDR3 is TGTGCCAGCACCCGACTCGACAATCAGCCCCAGCATTTT. The chain couples TRBV6-1 to TRBJ1-5; D gene uncertain. This CDR3 has 13 residues. V dropped 7 bases and J dropped 3 bases, with 10 bases sitting between them. Germline-derived CDR1 and CDR2 are MNHNS and SASEGT.

The chain links TRBV11-2 to TRBJ2-1; D unclear. The ends were cut back, 4 bases at V and 12 bases at J, with 13 bases in the middle. Germline CDR1 SGHAT, CDR2 FQNNGV. CDR3 length: 12 residues. The CDR3 loop is CASSSYGPLQFF. The CDR3, as DNA: TGTGCCAGCAGCTCCTACGGCCCACTGCAGTTCTTC.